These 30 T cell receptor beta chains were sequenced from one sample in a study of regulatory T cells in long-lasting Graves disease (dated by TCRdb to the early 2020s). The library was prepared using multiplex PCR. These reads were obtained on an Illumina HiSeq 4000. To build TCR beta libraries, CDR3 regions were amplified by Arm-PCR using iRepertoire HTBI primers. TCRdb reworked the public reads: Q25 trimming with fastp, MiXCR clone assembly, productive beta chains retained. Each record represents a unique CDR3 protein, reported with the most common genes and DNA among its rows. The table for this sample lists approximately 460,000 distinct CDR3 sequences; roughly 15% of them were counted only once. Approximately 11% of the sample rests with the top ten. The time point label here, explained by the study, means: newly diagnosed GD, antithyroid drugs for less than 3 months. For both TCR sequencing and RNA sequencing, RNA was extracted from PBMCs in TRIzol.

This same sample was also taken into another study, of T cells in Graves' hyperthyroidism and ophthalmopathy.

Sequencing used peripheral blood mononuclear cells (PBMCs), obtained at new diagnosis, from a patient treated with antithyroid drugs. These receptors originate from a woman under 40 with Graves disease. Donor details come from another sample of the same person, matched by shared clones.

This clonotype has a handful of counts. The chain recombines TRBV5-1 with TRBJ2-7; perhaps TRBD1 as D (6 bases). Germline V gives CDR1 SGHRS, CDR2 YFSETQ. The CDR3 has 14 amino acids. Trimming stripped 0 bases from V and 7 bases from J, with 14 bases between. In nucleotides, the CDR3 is TGCGCCAGCAGCTTGGGGGGACAAACGCGGGAGCAGTACTTC. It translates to CASSLGGQTREQYF.

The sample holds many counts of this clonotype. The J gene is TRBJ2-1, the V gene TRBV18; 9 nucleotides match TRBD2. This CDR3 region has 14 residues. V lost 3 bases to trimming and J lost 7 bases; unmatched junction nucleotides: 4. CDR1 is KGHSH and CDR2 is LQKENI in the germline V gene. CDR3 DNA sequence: TGTGCCAGCTCACCGGGACTAGCTGCGAATGAGCAGTTCTTC. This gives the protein CASSPGLAANEQFF.

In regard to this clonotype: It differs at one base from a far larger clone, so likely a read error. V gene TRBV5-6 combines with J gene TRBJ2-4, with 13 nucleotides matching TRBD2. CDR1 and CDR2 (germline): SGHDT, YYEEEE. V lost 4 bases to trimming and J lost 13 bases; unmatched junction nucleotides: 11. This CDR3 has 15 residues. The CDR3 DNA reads TGTGCCAGCAGCGCACTAGCGGGAGGGTACAATGAGCAGTACTTC. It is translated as CASSALAGGYNEQYF. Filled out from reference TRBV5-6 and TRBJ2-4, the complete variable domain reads DAGVTQSPTHLIKTRGQQVTLRCSPKSGHDTVSWYQQALGQGPQFIFQYYEEEERQRGNFPDRFSGHQFPNYSSELNVNALLLGDSALYLCASSALAGGYNEQYFGAGTRLSVL.

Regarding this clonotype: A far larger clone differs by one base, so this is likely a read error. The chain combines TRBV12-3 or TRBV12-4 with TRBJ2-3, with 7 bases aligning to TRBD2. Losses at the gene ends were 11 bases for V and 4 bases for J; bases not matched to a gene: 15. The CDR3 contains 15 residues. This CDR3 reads CAARSGRLEADTQYF. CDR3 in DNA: TGTGCCGCCAGATCCGGGAGGCTAGAGGCAGATACGCAGTATTTT.

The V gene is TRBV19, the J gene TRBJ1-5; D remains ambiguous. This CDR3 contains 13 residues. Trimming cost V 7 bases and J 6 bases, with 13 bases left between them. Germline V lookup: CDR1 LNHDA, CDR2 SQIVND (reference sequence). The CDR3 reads CASTLQVGQPQHF. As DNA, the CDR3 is TGTGCCAGTACCCTCCAGGTCGGTCAGCCCCAGCATTTT.

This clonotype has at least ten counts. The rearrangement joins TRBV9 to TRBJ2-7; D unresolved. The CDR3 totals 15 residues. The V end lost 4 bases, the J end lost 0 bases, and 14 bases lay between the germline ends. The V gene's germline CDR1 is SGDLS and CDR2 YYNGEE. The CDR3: CASSSSPGSSYEQYF. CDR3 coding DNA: TGTGCCAGCAGCTCCAGCCCAGGAAGCTCCTACGAGCAGTACTTC.

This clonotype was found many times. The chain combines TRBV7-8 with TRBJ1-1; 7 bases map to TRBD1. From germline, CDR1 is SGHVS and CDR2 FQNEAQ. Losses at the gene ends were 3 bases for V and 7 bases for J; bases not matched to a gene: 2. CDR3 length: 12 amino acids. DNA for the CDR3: TGTGCCAGCAGCTTGGGACAGATTGAAGCTTTCTTT. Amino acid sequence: CASSLGQIEAFF.

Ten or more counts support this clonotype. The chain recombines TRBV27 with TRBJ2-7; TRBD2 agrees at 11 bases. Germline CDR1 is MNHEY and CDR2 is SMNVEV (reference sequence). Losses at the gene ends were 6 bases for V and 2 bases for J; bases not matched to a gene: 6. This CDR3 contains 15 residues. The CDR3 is CASRIGTSGTYEQYF. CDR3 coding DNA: TGTGCCAGCAGAATTGGGACTAGCGGTACCTACGAGCAGTACTTC.

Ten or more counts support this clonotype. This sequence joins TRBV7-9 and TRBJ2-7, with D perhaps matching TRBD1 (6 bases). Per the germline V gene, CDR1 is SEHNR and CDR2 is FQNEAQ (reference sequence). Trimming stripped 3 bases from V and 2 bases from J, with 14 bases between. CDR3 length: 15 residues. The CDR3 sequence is CASSLATGSTYEQYF. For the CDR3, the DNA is TGTGCCAGCAGCTTGGCCACAGGGTCTACCTACGAGCAGTACTTC.

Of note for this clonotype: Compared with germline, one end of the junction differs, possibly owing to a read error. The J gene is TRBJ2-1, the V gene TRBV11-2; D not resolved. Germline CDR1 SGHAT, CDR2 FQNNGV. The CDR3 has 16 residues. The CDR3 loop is CASSQEWSHYTNEQFF. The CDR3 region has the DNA TGCGCCAGCAGCCAAGAATGGAGTCACTACACGAATGAGCAGTTCTTC. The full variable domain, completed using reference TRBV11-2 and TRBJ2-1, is EAGVAQSPRYKIIEKRQSVAFWCNPISGHATLYWYQQILGQGPKLLIQFQNNGVVDDSQLPKDRFSAERLKGVDSTLKIQPAKLEDSAVYLCASSQEWSHYTNEQFFGPGTRLTVL.

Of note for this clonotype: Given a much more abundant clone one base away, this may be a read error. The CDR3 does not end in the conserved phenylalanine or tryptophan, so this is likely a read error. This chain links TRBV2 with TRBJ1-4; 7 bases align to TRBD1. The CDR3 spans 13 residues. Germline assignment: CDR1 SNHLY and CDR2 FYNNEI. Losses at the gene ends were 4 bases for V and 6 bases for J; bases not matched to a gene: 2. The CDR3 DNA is TGTGCCAGCAGTGGCGGACAGGATGAAAAACTGTTTTCT. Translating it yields CASSGGQDEKLFS.

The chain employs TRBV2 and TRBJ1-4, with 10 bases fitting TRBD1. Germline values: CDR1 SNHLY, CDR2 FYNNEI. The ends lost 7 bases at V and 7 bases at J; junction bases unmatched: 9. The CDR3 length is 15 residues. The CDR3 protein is CASIRDRGRGEKLFF. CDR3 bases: TGTGCCAGCATCCGGGACAGGGGTCGGGGTGAAAAACTGTTTTTT.

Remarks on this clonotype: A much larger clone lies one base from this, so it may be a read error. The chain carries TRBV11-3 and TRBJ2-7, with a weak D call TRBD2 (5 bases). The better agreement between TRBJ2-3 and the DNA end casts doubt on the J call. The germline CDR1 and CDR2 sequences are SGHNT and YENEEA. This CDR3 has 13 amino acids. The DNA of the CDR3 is TGTGCCGGCAGCCCAGACGCGGGAGATACGCAGTATTTT. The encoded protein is CAGSPDAGDTQYF.

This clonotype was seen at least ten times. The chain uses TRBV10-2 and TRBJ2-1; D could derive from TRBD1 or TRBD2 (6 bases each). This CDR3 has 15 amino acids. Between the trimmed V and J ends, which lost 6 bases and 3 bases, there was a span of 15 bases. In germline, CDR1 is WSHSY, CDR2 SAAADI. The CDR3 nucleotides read TGCGCCAGCAGCGGCCGGGGGCTTCGCTACAATGAGCAGTTCTTC. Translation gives CASSGRGLRYNEQFF.

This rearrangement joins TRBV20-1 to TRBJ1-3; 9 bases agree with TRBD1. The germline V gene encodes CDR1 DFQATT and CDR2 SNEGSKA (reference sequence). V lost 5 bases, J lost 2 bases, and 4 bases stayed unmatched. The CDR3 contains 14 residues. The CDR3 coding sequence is TGCAGTGCTTTACGGACAGGGGCTGGAAACACCATATATTTT. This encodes CSALRTGAGNTIYF.

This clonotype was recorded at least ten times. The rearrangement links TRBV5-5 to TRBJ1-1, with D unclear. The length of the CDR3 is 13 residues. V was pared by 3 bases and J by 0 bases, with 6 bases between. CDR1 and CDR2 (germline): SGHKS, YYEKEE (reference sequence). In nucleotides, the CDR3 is TGTGCCAGCAGCTCCCGCATGAACACTGAAGCTTTCTTT. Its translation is CASSSRMNTEAFF.

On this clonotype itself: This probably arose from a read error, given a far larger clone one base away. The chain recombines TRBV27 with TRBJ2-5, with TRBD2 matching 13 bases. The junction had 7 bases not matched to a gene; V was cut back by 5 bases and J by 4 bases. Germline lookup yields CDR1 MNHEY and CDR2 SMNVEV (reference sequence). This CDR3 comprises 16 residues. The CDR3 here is CASSPRTSGRGETQYF. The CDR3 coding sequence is TGTGCCAGCAGTCCCCGGACTAGCGGGAGAGGAGAGACCCAGTACTTC.

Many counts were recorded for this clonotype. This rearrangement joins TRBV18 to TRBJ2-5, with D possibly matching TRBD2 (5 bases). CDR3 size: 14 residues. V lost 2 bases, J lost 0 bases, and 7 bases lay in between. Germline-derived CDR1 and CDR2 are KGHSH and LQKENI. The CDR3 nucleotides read TGTGCCAGCTCACCAGTGGGAGACCAAGAGACCCAGTACTTC. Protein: CASSPVGDQETQYF.

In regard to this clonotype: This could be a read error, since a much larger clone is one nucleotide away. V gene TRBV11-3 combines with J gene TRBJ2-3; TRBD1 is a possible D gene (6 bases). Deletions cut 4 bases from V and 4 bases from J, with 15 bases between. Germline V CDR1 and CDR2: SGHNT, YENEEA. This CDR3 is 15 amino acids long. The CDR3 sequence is CASSSNRAPADTQYF. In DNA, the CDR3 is TGTGCCAGCAGCTCGAACAGGGCCCCCGCAGATACGCAGTATTTT.

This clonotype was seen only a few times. The CDR3 here is CSARILPGRLAGPYNEQFF. CDR3 DNA: TGCAGTGCTAGAATTCTCCCGGGACGGCTAGCGGGACCCTACAATGAGCAGTTCTTC. This chain links TRBV20-1 with TRBJ2-1; 9 positions agree with TRBD2. The CDR3 runs 19 residues. The V gene's germline CDR1 is DFQATT and CDR2 SNEGSKA (reference sequence). V lost 2 bases to trimming and J lost 2 bases; unmatched junction nucleotides: 16.

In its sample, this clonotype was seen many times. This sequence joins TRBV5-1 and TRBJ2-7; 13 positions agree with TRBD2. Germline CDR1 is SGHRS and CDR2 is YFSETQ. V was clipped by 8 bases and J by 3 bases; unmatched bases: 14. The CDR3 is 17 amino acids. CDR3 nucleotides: TGCGCCAGGTCGGAGGGACTAGCGGGACCAATCCTCTACGAGCAGTACTTC. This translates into CARSEGLAGPILYEQYF.

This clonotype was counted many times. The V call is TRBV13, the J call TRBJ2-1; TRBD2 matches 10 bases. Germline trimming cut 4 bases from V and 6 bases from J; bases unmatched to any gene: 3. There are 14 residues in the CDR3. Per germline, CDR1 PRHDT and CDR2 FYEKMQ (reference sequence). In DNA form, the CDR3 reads TGTGCCAGCAGCTCTAGCGGGAGTCCCAATGAGCAGTTCTTC. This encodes CASSSSGSPNEQFF.

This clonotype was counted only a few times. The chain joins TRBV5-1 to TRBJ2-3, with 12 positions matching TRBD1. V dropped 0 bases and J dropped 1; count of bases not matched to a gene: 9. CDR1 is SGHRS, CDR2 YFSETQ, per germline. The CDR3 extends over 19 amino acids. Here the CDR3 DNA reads TGCGCCAGCAGCTTGGAGCGGGACAGGGGGCTTGGCGGCACAGATACGCAGTATTTT. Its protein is CASSLERDRGLGGTDTQYF.

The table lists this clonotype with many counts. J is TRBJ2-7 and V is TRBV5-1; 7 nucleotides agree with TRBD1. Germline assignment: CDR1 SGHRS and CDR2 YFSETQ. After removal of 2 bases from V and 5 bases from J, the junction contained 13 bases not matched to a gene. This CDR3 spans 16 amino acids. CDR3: CASSFLPEQGLNEQYF. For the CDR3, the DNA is TGCGCCAGCAGCTTTCTGCCGGAACAGGGGCTCAACGAGCAGTACTTC.

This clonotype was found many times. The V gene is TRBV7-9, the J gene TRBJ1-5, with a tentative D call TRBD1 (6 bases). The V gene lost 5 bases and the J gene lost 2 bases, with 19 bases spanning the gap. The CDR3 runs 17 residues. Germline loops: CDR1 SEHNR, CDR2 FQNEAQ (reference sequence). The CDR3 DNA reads TGTGCCAGCAGCCGAGGACAGCAAAGGGATGGCAATCAGCCCCAGCATTTT. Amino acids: CASSRGQQRDGNQPQHF.

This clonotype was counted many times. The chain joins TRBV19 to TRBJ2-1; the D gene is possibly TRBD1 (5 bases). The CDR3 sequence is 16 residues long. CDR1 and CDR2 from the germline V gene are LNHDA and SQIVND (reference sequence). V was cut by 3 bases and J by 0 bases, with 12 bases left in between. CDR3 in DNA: TGTGCCAGTAGTATCCGCGGAGACAGCTCCTACAATGAGCAGTTCTTC. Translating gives CASSIRGDSSYNEQFF.

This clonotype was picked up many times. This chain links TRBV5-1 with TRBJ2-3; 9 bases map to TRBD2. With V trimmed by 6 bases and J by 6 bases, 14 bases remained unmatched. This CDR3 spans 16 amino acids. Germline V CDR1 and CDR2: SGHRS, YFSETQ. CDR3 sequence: CASTHRAGGPLDTQYF. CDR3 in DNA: TGCGCCAGCACCCACCGGGCGGGAGGGCCATTGGATACGCAGTATTTT.

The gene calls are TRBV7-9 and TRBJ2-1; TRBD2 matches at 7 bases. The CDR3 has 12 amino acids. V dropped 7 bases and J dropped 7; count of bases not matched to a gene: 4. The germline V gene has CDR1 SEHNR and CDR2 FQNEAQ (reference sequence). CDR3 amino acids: CASKGGVNEQFF. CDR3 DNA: TGTGCCAGCAAGGGAGGGGTGAATGAGCAGTTCTTC.

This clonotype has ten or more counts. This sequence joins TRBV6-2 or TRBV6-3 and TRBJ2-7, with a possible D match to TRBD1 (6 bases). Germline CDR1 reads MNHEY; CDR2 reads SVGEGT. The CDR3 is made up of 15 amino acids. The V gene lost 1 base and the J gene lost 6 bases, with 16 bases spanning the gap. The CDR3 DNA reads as TGTGCCAGCAGTTACTTACAGGGACCGACCTCCGAGCAGTACTTC. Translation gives CASSYLQGPTSEQYF.

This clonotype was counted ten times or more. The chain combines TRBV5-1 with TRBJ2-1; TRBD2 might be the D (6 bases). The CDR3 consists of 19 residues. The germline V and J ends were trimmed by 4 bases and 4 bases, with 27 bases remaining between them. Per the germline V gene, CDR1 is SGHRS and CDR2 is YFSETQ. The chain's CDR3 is CASSASGSSRGPGYNEQFF. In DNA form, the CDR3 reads TGCGCCAGCAGCGCCTCCGGGAGTTCTAGAGGCCCGGGGTACAATGAGCAGTTCTTC.